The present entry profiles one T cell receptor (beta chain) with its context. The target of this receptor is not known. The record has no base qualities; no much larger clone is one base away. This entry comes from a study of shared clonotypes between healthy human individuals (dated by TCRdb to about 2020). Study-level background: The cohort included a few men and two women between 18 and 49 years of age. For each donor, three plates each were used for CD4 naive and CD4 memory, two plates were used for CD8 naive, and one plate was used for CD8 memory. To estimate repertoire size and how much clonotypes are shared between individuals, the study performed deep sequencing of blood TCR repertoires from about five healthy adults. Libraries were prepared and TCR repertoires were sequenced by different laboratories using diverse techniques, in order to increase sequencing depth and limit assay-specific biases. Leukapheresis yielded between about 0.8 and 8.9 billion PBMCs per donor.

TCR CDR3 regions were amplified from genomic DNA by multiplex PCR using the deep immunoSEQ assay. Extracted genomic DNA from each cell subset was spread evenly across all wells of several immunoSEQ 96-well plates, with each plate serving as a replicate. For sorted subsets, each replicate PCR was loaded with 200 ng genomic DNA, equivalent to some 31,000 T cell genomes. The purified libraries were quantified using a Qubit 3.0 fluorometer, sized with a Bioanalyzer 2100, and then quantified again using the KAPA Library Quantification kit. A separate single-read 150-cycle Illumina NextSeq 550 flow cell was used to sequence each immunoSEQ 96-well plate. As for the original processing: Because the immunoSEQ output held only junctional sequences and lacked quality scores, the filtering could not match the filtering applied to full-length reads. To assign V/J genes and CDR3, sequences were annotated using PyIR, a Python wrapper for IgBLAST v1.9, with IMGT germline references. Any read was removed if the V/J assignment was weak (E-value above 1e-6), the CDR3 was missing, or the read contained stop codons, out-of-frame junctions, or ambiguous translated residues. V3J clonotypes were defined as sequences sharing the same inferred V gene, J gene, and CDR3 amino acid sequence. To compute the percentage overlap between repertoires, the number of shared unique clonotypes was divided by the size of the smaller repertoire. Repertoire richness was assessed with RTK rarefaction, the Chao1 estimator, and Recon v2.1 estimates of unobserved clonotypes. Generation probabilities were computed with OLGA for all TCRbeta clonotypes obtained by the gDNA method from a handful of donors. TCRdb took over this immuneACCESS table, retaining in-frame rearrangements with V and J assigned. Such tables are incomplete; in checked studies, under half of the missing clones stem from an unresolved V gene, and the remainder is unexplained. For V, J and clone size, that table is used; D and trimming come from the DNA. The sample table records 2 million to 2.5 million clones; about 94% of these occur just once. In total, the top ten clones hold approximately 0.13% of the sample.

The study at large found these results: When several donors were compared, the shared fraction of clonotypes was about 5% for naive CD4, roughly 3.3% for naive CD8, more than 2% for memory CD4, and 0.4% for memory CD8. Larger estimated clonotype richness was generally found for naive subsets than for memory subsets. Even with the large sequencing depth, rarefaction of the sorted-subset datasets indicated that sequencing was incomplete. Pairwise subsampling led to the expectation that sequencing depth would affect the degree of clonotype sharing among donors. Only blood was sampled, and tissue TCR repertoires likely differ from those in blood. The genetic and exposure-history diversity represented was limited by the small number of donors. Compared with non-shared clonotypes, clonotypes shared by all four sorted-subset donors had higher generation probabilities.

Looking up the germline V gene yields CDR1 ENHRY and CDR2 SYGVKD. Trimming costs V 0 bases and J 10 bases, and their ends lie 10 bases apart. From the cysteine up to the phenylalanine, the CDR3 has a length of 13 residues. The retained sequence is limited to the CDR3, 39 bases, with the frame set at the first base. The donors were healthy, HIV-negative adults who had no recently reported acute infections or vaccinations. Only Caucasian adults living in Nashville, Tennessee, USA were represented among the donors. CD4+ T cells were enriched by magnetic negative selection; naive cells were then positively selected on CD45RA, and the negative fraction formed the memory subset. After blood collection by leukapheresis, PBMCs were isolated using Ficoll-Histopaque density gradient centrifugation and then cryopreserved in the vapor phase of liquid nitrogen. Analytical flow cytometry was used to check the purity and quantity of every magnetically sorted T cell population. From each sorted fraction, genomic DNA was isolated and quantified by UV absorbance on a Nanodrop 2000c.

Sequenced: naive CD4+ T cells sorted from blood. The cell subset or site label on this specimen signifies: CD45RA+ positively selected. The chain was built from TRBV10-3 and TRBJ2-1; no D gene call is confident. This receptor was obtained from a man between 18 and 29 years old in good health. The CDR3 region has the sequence CAISESIVPEQFF. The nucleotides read TGTGCCATCAGTGAGTCGATCGTCCCGGAGCAGTTCTTC.